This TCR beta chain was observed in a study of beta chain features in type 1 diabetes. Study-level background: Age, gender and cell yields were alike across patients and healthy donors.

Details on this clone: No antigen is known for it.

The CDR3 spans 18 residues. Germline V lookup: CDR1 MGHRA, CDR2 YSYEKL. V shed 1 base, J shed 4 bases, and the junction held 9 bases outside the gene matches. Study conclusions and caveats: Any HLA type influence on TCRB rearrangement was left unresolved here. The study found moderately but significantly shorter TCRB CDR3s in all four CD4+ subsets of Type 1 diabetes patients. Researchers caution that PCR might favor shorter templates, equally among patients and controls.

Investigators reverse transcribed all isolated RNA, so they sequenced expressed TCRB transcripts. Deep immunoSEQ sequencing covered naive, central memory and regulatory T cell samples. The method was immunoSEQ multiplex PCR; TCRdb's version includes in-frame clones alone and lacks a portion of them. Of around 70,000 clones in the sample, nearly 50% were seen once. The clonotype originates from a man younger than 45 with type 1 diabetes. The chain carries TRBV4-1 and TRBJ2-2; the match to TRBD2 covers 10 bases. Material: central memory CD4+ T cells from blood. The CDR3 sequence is CASSQGGLAGVGTGELFF. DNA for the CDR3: TGCGCCAGCAGCCAAGGGGGGCTAGCGGGGGTGGGCACCGGGGAGCTGTTTTTT.